This TCR beta chain comes out of a study of T cell repertoires in aging, cancer and after chemotherapy. TRB rearrangements spanning V, D and J were amplified using mixed TRB-A/B primers. TCRdb itself ran the multiplex PCR reads through MiXCR, one entry per CDR3 protein. Here the sample spans thousands of distinct CDR3 sequences, less than 40% being singletons. Study conclusions and caveats: Compared with age-matched healthy donors, untreated hematological or solid cancer patients showed higher blood TCR clonality.

As to this clonotype: Its target is unknown.

V lost 6 bases and J lost 2; bases outside the gene matches: 7. The CDR3 totals 14 residues. The template was genomic DNA from peripheral blood, not RNA. The clonotype originates from a human donor in good health. V is TRBV12-3 or TRBV12-4 and J is TRBJ2-7; 7 bases align to TRBD1. Sequencing input: blood. CDR3 loop: CASSGRDSPYEQYF. The CDR3, as DNA: TGTGCCAGCAGCGGCCGGGACAGCCCCTACGAGCAGTACTTC.